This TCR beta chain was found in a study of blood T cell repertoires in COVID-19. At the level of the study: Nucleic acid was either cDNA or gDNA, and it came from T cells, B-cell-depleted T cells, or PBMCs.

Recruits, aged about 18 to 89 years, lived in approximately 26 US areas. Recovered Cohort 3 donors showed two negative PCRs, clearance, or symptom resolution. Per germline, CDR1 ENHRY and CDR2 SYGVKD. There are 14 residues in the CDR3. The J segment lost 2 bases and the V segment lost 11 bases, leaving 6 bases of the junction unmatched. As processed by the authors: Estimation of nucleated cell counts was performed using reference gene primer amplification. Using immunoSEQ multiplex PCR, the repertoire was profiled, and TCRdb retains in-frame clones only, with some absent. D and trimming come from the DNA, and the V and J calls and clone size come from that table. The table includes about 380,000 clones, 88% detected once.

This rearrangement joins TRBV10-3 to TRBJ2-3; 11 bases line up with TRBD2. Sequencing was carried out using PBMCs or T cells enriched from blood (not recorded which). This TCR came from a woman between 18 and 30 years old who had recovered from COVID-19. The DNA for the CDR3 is TGTGCCGGTCGACTAGCGGGGAACACAGATACGCAGTATTTT. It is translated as CAGRLAGNTDTQYF.